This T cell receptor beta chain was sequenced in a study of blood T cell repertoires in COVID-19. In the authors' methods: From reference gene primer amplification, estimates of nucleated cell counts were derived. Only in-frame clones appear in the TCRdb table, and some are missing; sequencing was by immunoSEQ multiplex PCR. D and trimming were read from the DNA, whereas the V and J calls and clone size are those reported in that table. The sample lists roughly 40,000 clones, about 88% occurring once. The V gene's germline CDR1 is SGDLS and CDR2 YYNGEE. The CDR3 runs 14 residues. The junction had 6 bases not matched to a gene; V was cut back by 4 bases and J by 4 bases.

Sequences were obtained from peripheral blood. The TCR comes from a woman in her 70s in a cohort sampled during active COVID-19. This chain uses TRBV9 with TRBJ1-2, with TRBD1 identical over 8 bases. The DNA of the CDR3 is TGTGCCAGCAGCCCAAATACAGGGGGCTATGGCTACACCTTC. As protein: CASSPNTGGYGYTF.